The 21 T cell receptor beta chains listed next were all sequenced from one sample in a study of blood T cell repertoires in COVID-19. Profiling relied on immunoSEQ multiplex PCR, and the TCRdb table lists in-frame clones only, not all of them. This sample yields about 220,000 clones, of which approximately 81% are seen a single time; around 2.9% belongs to the top ten. Source material: peripheral blood. The receptors shown here come from a man in his fifties who had recovered from COVID-19.

The chain employs TRBV28 and TRBJ2-7, with a possible D match to TRBD2 (7 bases). Per the germline V gene, CDR1 is MDHEN and CDR2 is SYDVKM. The CDR3 covers 16 residues. The V end lost 7 bases, the J end lost 5 bases, and 24 bases lay between the germline ends. CDR3 loop: CASTPSGGTSKHEQYF. The CDR3 region has the DNA TGTGCCAGCACCCCCTCCGGGGGGACATCCAAACACGAGCAGTACTTC. Supplemented by reference TRBV28 and TRBJ2-7, the full variable domain reads DVKVTQSSRYLVKRTGEKVFLECVQDMDHENMFWYRQDPGLGLRLIYFSYDVKMKEKGDIPEGYSVSREKKERFSLILESASTNQTSMYLCASTPSGGTSKHEQYFGPGTRLTVT.

This rearrangement joins TRBV29-1 to TRBJ1-1, with D possibly TRBD1 on 5 matching bases. Trimming pared 8 bases from V and 0 bases from J, leaving 19 bases between. This CDR3 is built from 15 residues. Germline V gives CDR1 SQVTM, CDR2 ANQGSEA. The CDR3 DNA is TGCAGCCCATCCCGTACGGGGGGGGTGAACACTGAAGCTTTCTTT. It is translated as CSPSRTGGVNTEAFF.

A note on this clone: Different DNA sequences within this sample yield the same CDR3. This rearrangement joins TRBV28 to TRBJ2-2; D is unclear. CDR3 length equals 12 residues. Germline CDR1 and CDR2: MDHEN and SYDVKM. V was pared by 5 bases and J by 5 bases, with 6 bases between. The CDR3 DNA reads TGTGCCAGCAGTCTACTAACCGGGGAGCTGTTTTTT. This sequence encodes CASSLLTGELFF.

The chain joins TRBV27 to TRBJ2-1, with 8 positions matching TRBD2. The CDR3 length is 15 residues. CDR1 and CDR2 from the germline V gene are MNHEY and SMNVEV (reference sequence). Trimming took 8 bases from V and 0 from J; bases not matched to a gene: 6. CDR3 DNA sequence: TGTGCCAGCCGTAGCGGGATCAGCTCCTACAATGAGCAGTTCTTC. This codes for CASRSGISSYNEQFF.

The genes are TRBV6-5 and TRBJ2-7, with a possible D match to TRBD1 (6 bases). V lost 5 bases and J 2 bases, leaving 13 bases between the germline ends. In germline, CDR1 is MNHEY, CDR2 SVGAGI. This CDR3 comprises 14 residues. CDR3 in amino acids: CASSSYGTPYEQYF. The CDR3 coding sequence is TGTGCCAGCAGTAGCTACGGGACACCCTACGAGCAGTACTTC.

This clone was detected only once. The chain carries TRBV6-5 and TRBJ1-1, with D possibly matching TRBD1 (6 bases). Trimming left V 6 bases short and J 11 bases short, with 13 bases between. CDR1 is MNHEY and CDR2 is SVGAGI in the germline V gene. CDR3 length: 11 residues. For the CDR3, the DNA is TGTGCCAGCAGAACCACAGGGATCGCTTTCTTT. This gives the protein CASRTTGIAFF.

V is TRBV28 and J is TRBJ1-2, with TRBD1 identical over 7 bases. CDR3 length equals 13 residues. V shed 10 bases and J 0 bases; nucleotides not matched to a gene: 5. The germline V gene has CDR1 MDHEN and CDR2 SYDVKM. The CDR3 region is CATDRAANYGYTF. As DNA, the CDR3 is TGTGCCACCGACAGGGCAGCTAACTATGGCTACACCTTC.

V gene TRBV9 combines with J gene TRBJ1-2; the match to TRBD1 covers 7 bases. The V segment lost 4 bases and the J segment 2 bases; nucleotides outside the gene matches: 11. The V gene's germline CDR1 is SGDLS and CDR2 YYNGEE. CDR3 length equals 16 residues. DNA of the CDR3: TGTGCCAGCAGCTTCCCTTTGGGACAGTTGAACTATGGCTACACCTTC. Translated: CASSFPLGQLNYGYTF.

The gene calls are TRBV7-2 and TRBJ2-1, with 14 bases fitting TRBD2. The V gene end was trimmed by 5 bases and the J gene end by 10 bases; junction bases not matched to a gene: 7. The CDR3 contains 15 residues. Germline CDR1 SGHTA, CDR2 FQGNSA. As DNA, the CDR3 is TGTGCCAGCAGCCCTCGACTAGCGGGAGGGGAGGAGCAGTTCTTC. Translation gives CASSPRLAGGEEQFF.

The chain uses TRBV6-5 and TRBJ2-1; 7 nucleotides match TRBD2. The CDR3 covers 16 residues. The V gene's germline CDR1 is MNHEY and CDR2 SVGAGI. V dropped 0 bases and J dropped 7; count of bases not matched to a gene: 9. In DNA form, the CDR3 reads TGTGCCAGCAGTTACTCCAGACTAGCACGGACTAATGAGCAGTTCTTC. As protein: CASSYSRLARTNEQFF.

The CDR3 DNA reads as TGTGCCAGCAGTTTATGGGCTAGCGGGAGGTTCAATGAGCAGTTCTTC. Protein product: CASSLWASGRFNEQFF. This chain connects TRBV28 to TRBJ2-1; 11 nucleotides match TRBD2. Germline-derived CDR1 and CDR2 are MDHEN and SYDVKM. The CDR3 sequence is 16 residues long. Trimming cost V 0 bases and J 6 bases; bases outside gene matches: 4.

The chain links TRBV28 to TRBJ2-7, with D perhaps matching TRBD1 (6 bases). V lost 3 bases, J lost 5 bases, and 17 bases lay in between. This CDR3 spans 15 amino acids. Germline V CDR1 and CDR2: MDHEN, SYDVKM. CDR3 region: CASSFMGQGMDEQYF. CDR3 nucleotide sequence: TGTGCCAGCAGTTTTATGGGACAAGGGATGGACGAGCAGTACTTC.

V and J are TRBV28 and TRBJ2-7; TRBD1 agrees at 11 bases. The CDR3 is made up of 16 amino acids. Germline V CDR1 and CDR2: MDHEN, SYDVKM. V was clipped by 6 bases and J by 3 bases; unmatched bases: 10. CDR3 region: CASSDGGTGGFYEQYF. The CDR3 DNA is TGTGCCAGCAGCGATGGGGGGACAGGGGGTTTCTACGAGCAGTACTTC.

The chain joins TRBV28 to TRBJ1-5; TRBD1 aligns across 10 bases. The V gene end was trimmed by 3 bases and the J gene end by 5 bases; junction bases not matched to a gene: 4. Germline lookup yields CDR1 MDHEN and CDR2 SYDVKM. The CDR3 spans 15 residues. This CDR3 reads CASSFGDRGHQPQHF. Written as DNA, the CDR3 is TGTGCCAGCAGTTTCGGGGACAGGGGCCATCAGCCCCAGCATTTT.

The rearrangement uses TRBV2 and TRBJ2-1; 10 bases align to TRBD2. The CDR3 extends over 16 amino acids. Germline CDR1 reads SNHLY; CDR2 reads FYNNEI. Trimming cost V 4 bases and J 0 bases; bases outside gene matches: 3. The CDR3 coding sequence is TGTGCCAGCAGTGTATCTAGCGGGAGCTCCTACAATGAGCAGTTCTTC. This sequence encodes CASSVSSGSSYNEQFF. Together with reference TRBV2 and TRBJ2-1, the CDR3 gives the full variable domain: EPEVTQTPSHQVTQMGQEVILRCVPISNHLYFYWYRQILGQKVEFLVSFYNNEISEKSEIFDDQFSVERPDGSNFTLKIRSTKLEDSAMYFCASSVSSGSSYNEQFFGPGTRLTVL.

Worth noting for this clone: Distinct nucleotide sequences in the sample also encode this CDR3. V and J are TRBV5-1 and TRBJ2-2, with 8 bases identical to TRBD1. Trimming at V came to 0 bases and at J to 2 bases, leaving 3 bases not matched to a gene. The CDR3 sequence is 16 residues long. In germline, CDR1 is SGHRS, CDR2 YFSETQ. The CDR3 DNA sequence: TGCGCCAGCAGCTTGGAGTCAGGGGGCAACACCGGGGAGCTGTTTTTT. Protein sequence: CASSLESGGNTGELFF.

The rearrangement uses TRBV2 and TRBJ1-4, with D possibly being TRBD1 (5 bases). The V gene's germline CDR1 is SNHLY and CDR2 FYNNEI. The CDR3 contains 15 residues. V lost 7 bases and J lost 5, with 17 bases in between. CDR3: CASIRPTAINEKLFF. In nucleotides, the CDR3 is TGTGCCAGCATCAGGCCGACAGCAATAAATGAAAAACTGTTTTTT.

The rearrangement uses TRBV28 and TRBJ1-3; weak D call: TRBD1 (6 bases). Germline lookup yields CDR1 MDHEN and CDR2 SYDVKM. The CDR3 totals 14 residues. The V gene lost 6 bases and the J gene lost 4 bases, with 13 bases spanning the gap. The CDR3 sequence is CASSSGGLGNTIYF. The CDR3 bases are TGTGCCAGCAGCTCCGGGGGGCTCGGAAACACCATATATTTT.

The chain uses TRBV18 and TRBJ2-1, with TRBD2 identical over 11 bases. V shed 0 bases and J 0 bases; nucleotides not matched to a gene: 7. This CDR3 has 19 amino acids. CDR1 KGHSH and CDR2 LQKENI come from the germline V gene. CDR3: CASSPPGLAVMSSYNEQFF. CDR3 in DNA: TGTGCCAGCTCACCACCGGGACTAGCGGTTATGAGCTCCTACAATGAGCAGTTCTTC.

V and J are TRBV18 and TRBJ2-7, with D possibly matching TRBD1 (6 bases). V lost 2 bases and J 1 base, leaving 9 bases between the germline ends. The CDR3 length is 14 residues. Germline V lookup: CDR1 KGHSH, CDR2 LQKENI. The CDR3 region has the DNA TGTGCCAGCTCACCATCGACAGGTTCCTACGAGCAGTACTTC. Protein sequence: CASSPSTGSYEQYF.

This chain uses TRBV19 with TRBJ2-5; TRBD1 might be the D (5 bases). The V end was cut by 9 bases, the J end by 5 bases, with 10 bases between. The CDR3 is 11 residues long. Per the germline V gene, CDR1 is LNHDA and CDR2 is SQIVND (reference sequence). The CDR3 loop is CASRVAETQYF. DNA of the CDR3: TGTGCCAGCAGGGTGGCCGAGACCCAGTACTTC.